The rows below give T cell receptor beta chains drawn from one sample of a study of blood T cells in healthy people across ages. TCRdb analysed the 5' RACE reads with MiXCR anew, one entry per CDR3 protein. The sample lists 1.5 million to 1.8 million distinct CDR3 sequences; around 40% were seen once. The sample comprised blood. These receptors were collected from a woman younger than 30 in good health. The CDR3 runs from the conserved cysteine through the conserved F or W. Each record gives: clone size, D gene, J gene, CDR3 length, V gene, CDR3 DNA, CDR3 protein. The D gene is left open where the match is weak. Only some rows state a clone size, as once, few, many or a class for expanded clones.

>few|.|TRBJ2-7|15|TRBV14
TGTGCCAGCAGCCAAGTGCCAGCGGGCGCCTACGAGCAGTACTTC
CASSQVPAGAYEQYF
>.|.|TRBJ2-1|15|TRBV29-1
TGCAGCGTTGAGAGCAGGTTAGCCCCGCGAAATGAGCAGTTCTTC
CSVESRLAPRNEQFF
>.|.|TRBJ2-7|15|TRBV20-1
TGCAGTGCTGGGGGTAGGAGGGCCCTATCCAATGAGCAGTACTTC
CSAGGRRALSNEQYF
>.|TRBD2|TRBJ2-7|14|TRBV12-3/TRBV12-4
TGTGCCAGCAGTATTGGGACTAGCGGCTACGAGCAGTACTTC
CASSIGTSGYEQYF
>.|.|TRBJ1-1|15|TRBV6-2/TRBV6-3
TGTGCCAGCAGTTACTTTCAGGAACGGAACACTGAAGCTTTCTTT
CASSYFQERNTEAFF
>.|.|TRBJ1-1|15|TRBV5-1
TGCGCCAGCAGCTCTACCGGGCCTGCGGGCACTGAAGCTTTCTTT
CASSSTGPAGTEAFF
>few|TRBD2|TRBJ2-3|15|TRBV7-9
TGTGCCAGCAGCTTAGCCGGGACTAGCAGAGATACGCAGTATTTT
CASSLAGTSRDTQYF
>.|TRBD1|TRBJ2-3|16|TRBV12-3/TRBV12-4
TGTGCCAGCAGTTTGACCAGGGGGATATTCGCAGATACGCAGTATTTT
CASSLTRGIFADTQYF
>few|.|TRBJ2-1|13|TRBV2
TGTGCCAGCCAAGCAGGGGGGTACAATGAGCAGTTCTTC
CASQAGGYNEQFF
>.|.|TRBJ2-5|11|TRBV29-1
TGCAGCGGACGGGGGACTGGGGCGCAGTACTTC
CSGRGTGAQYF
>.|.|TRBJ2-3|13|TRBV29-1
TGCAGCGTTGAAGAACTAGCCAGGGGTACGCAGTATTTT
CSVEELARGTQYF
>.|TRBD2|TRBJ2-3|16|TRBV4-1
TGCGCCAGCAGCCCCGGGACTATATACGGCACAGATACGCAGTATTTT
CASSPGTIYGTDTQYF
>.|TRBD1|TRBJ2-4|18|TRBV6-2/TRBV6-3
TGTGCCAGCAGTACGATCAGGACAGGGGGCGCGTCCAAAAACATTCAGTACTTC
CASSTIRTGGASKNIQYF
>.|.|TRBJ1-5|18|TRBV12-3/TRBV12-4
TGTGCCAGCAGTTTTTCCCCCGACGGGGGTAGAGGTAATCAGCCCCAGCATTTT
CASSFSPDGGRGNQPQHF
>.|TRBD2|TRBJ2-5|17|TRBV29-1
TGCAGCGTTGGAGGACTAGCGGGAGACCCGTACCAAGAGACCCAGTACTTC
CSVGGLAGDPYQETQYF